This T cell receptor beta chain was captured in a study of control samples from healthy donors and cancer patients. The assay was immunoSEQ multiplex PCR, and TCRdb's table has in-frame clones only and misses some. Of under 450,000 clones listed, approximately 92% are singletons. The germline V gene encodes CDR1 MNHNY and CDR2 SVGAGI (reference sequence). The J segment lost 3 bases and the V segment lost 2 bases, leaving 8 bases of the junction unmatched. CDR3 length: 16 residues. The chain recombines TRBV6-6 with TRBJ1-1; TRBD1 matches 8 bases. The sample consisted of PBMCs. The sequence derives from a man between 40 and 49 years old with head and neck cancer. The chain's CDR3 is CASSYTAGGFDTEAFF. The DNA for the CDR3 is TGTGCCAGCAGTTACACGGCAGGGGGCTTCGACACTGAAGCTTTCTTT.